This T cell receptor (beta chain) was sequenced in a study of shared clonotypes between healthy human individuals. Study-wide findings and caveats: Roughly 5% of naive CD4 clonotypes were shared across a handful of donors.

The method was immunoSEQ multiplex PCR; TCRdb's version includes in-frame clones alone and lacks a portion of them. The sample includes about 2.4 million clones, 90% to 95% of them seen just once. A word on this clone: Its cognate antigen is unknown.

Germline trimming cut 5 bases from V and 4 bases from J; bases unmatched to any gene: 4. The CDR3 has 15 residues. CDR1 and CDR2 (germline): MGHRA, YSYEKL. The sequenced material came from naive CD4+ T cells from PBMCs. Subset given: CD45RA+ positively selected. The source of this sequence is a man aged 18 to 29 in good health. Some clones in this sample may be carry-over from other donors' samples. This chain uses TRBV4-1 with TRBJ2-3; the match to TRBD1 covers 12 bases. The CDR3 bases are TGCGCCAGCAGCGTCCGGGACAGGGGGCCAGATACGCAGTATTTT. It specifies CASSVRDRGPDTQYF.